The 6 T cell receptor beta chains given below trace back to one sample, sequenced in a study of cytotoxic CD8 clonotypes in ibrutinib-treated CLL (dated by TCRdb to the early 2020s). Library creation used the immunoSEQ multiplex PCR assay. TCRdb holds this immuneACCESS table with in-frame rearrangements only. Some clones are missing; in checked studies, unresolved V genes explain under half, and the rest has no known cause. The sample table lists about 200,000 clones, over 65% of them with a count of one. The leading ten clones occupy over 5.5% of the sample. The sample's time point, from its label and the paper: 12 months on ibrutinib. The sample here was PBMCs, taken after 12 months of ibrutinib treatment. Receptor source: a human donor with chronic lymphocytic leukemia.

V and J are TRBV4-1 and TRBJ1-1, with a tentative D call TRBD1 (5 bases). CDR1 and CDR2 from the germline V gene are MGHRA and YSYEKL. The CDR3 totals 16 residues. V gave up 4 bases and J gave up 2 bases, with 17 bases separating them. The CDR3 sequence: CASSRRDPPVNTEAFF. CDR3 in DNA: TGCGCCAGCAGCCGACGGGACCCCCCAGTTAACACTGAAGCTTTCTTT.

This clone was detected only a few times. This CDR3 reads CASSQDLSFYGYTF. The CDR3 nucleotides are TGTGCCAGCAGCCAAGATCTGTCCTTCTATGGCTACACCTTC. The gene calls are TRBV14 and TRBJ1-2; D uncertain. The CDR3 is 14 amino acids. Germline lookup yields CDR1 SGHDN and CDR2 FVKESK. V dropped 0 bases and J dropped 4 bases, with 9 bases sitting between them.

This clone was detected only a few times. This chain connects TRBV5-1 to TRBJ1-2; tentative D call: TRBD1 (6 bases). From germline, CDR1 is SGHRS and CDR2 YFSETQ. V lost 0 bases and J lost 4, with 13 bases in between. The CDR3 runs to 15 residues. The CDR3 sequence is CASSLAPGAIYGYTF. The DNA of the CDR3 is TGCGCCAGCAGCTTGGCCCCGGGGGCAATCTATGGCTACACCTTC.

The chain links TRBV27 to TRBJ2-7; D not certain. The V end lost 2 bases, the J end lost 2 bases, and 7 bases lay between the germline ends. The CDR3 is made up of 13 amino acids. The germline V gene encodes CDR1 MNHEY and CDR2 SMNVEV (reference sequence). The CDR3 nucleotides are TGTGCCAGCAGTTTACGAGGCACCTACGAGCAGTACTTC. Its translation: CASSLRGTYEQYF.

The chain employs TRBV5-4 and TRBJ1-2; D gene uncertain. The CDR3 has 15 residues. The ends were cut back, 4 bases at V and 2 bases at J, with 15 bases in the middle. Per the germline V gene, CDR1 is SGHNT and CDR2 is YYREEE (reference sequence). The CDR3 sequence: CASSPPPNSNYGYTF. The CDR3 nucleotides are TGTGCCAGCAGCCCGCCCCCAAACAGCAACTATGGCTACACCTTC.

This CDR3 reads CASSFKGLENINEQFF. Here the CDR3 DNA reads TGTGCCAGCAGCTTCAAGGGCCTTGAGAATATTAATGAGCAGTTCTTC. This chain connects TRBV5-4 to TRBJ2-1; no reliable D call. V was trimmed by 2 bases and J by 7 bases, leaving 19 bases between them. CDR1 is SGHNT and CDR2 is YYREEE in the germline V gene (reference sequence). The CDR3 has 16 residues.